Presented here are 25 T cell receptor beta chains from one specimen sequenced in a study of PD-L1 blockade in urothelial cancer. Sequenced by immunoSEQ multiplex PCR; TCRdb stores in-frame clones only, minus some. The sample lists about 25,000 clones, under 90% occurring once. Time point indicated: peripheral blood 6 weeks after treatment start. This sample comprised PBMCs, obtained around atezolizumab (anti-PD-L1) treatment. The origin of the receptors is a man in his 70s with urothelial cancer.

The chain recombines TRBV9 with TRBJ2-2; 10 bases align to TRBD1. This CDR3 region has 15 residues. After removal of 3 bases from V and 3 bases from J, the junction contained 2 bases not matched to a gene. Germline loops: CDR1 SGDLS, CDR2 YYNGEE. Here the CDR3 DNA reads TGTGCCAGCAGCGGACAGGGGGCTGACACCGGGGAGCTGTTTTTT. This gives the protein CASSGQGADTGELFF.

V gene TRBV4-2 combines with J gene TRBJ1-5; TRBD1 agrees at 7 bases. CDR1 is LGHNA and CDR2 is YNFKEQ in the germline V gene. V lost 2 bases, J lost 0 bases, and 4 bases stayed unmatched. The CDR3 sequence is 16 residues long. As DNA, the CDR3 is TGTGCCAGCAGCCAACCCGGGACAGTTAGCAATCAGCCCCAGCATTTT. It codes for CASSQPGTVSNQPQHF.

Only a few counts were recorded for this clone. The V gene is TRBV5-4, the J gene TRBJ2-1; the match to TRBD1 covers 8 bases. Germline CDR1 and CDR2: SGHNT and YYREEE (reference sequence). The CDR3 consists of 14 residues. V shed 2 bases, J shed 9 bases, and the junction held 7 bases outside the gene matches. The CDR3: CASSFDRGRTEQFF. The CDR3 bases are TGTGCCAGCAGCTTTGACAGGGGACGGACTGAGCAGTTCTTC.

This chain links TRBV9 with TRBJ1-2; 7 bases fit TRBD1. V trimming: 3 bases; J trimming: 9 bases; junction bases outside the gene matches: 11. This CDR3 region has 14 residues. Per the germline V gene, CDR1 is SGDLS and CDR2 is YYNGEE. The CDR3 here is CASSGSGTALRYTF. The CDR3 region has the DNA TGTGCCAGCAGCGGGTCCGGGACAGCCCTTCGCTACACCTTC.

The CDR3 is CASRQAGEQFF. DNA of the CDR3: TGTGCCAGCAGGCAGGCTGGCGAGCAGTTCTTC. This chain links TRBV6-1 with TRBJ2-1; D ambiguous. Between the trimmed V and J ends, which lost 6 bases and 10 bases, there was a span of 10 bases. The CDR3 has 11 residues. Looked up from germline, CDR1 is MNHNS and CDR2 is SASEGT.

The chain is built from TRBV18 and TRBJ2-6; TRBD1 matches at 8 bases. Germline lookup yields CDR1 KGHSH and CDR2 LQKENI. The length of the CDR3 is 17 residues. With V trimmed by 1 base and J by 0 bases, 2 bases remained unmatched. CDR3 sequence: CASSPLGQGSGANVLTF. The CDR3 coding sequence is TGTGCCAGCTCACCACTAGGACAGGGCTCTGGGGCCAACGTCCTGACTTTC. The full variable domain, its missing parts supplied by reference TRBV18 and TRBJ2-6, is NAGVMQNPRHLVRRRGQEARLRCSPMKGHSHVYWYRQLPEEGLKFMVYLQKENIIDESGMPKERFSAEFPKEGPSILRIQQVVRGDSAAYFCASSPLGQGSGANVLTFGAGSRLTVL.

This clone was seen a single time. The chain employs TRBV28 and TRBJ2-7, with a possible D match to TRBD2 (6 bases). Trimming removed 2 bases from V and 6 bases from J, with 14 bases in between. The CDR3 has 14 amino acids. The germline V gene encodes CDR1 MDHEN and CDR2 SYDVKM. The CDR3 bases are TGTGCCAGCAGTTTAGGACCCTCGGGGGTCGAGCAGTACTTC. Translation: CASSLGPSGVEQYF.

This clone was seen a single time. This chain links TRBV29-1 with TRBJ2-3; possible D gene TRBD2, 5 bases. Per the germline V gene, CDR1 is SQVTM and CDR2 is ANQGSEA. CDR3 length: 13 residues. The ends were cut back, 5 bases at V and 2 bases at J, with 11 bases in the middle. The CDR3 sequence: CSVSSGDTDTQYF. CDR3 DNA: TGCAGCGTTTCTTCCGGGGACACAGATACGCAGTATTTT.

CDR3 bases: TGTGCCAGCAGCATGACAGGGAGGAGGACTGAAGCTTTCTTT. Amino acid sequence: CASSMTGRRTEAFF. The V and J genes are TRBV5-6 and TRBJ1-1, with 7 nucleotides matching TRBD1. CDR3 length: 14 residues. CDR1 SGHDT and CDR2 YYEEEE come from the germline V gene. The V and J ends lost 4 bases and 5 bases, in that order; junction bases with no gene match: 8.

The CDR3 sequence is CASSLLASENIQYF. CDR3 nucleotide sequence: TGTGCCAGCAGCCTACTAGCGTCGGAGAACATTCAGTACTTC. The genes are TRBV2 and TRBJ2-4; the match to TRBD2 covers 7 bases. Germline V gene lookup returns CDR1 SNHLY and CDR2 FYNNEI. The CDR3 is made up of 14 amino acids. The ends lost 6 bases at V and 7 bases at J; junction bases unmatched: 9.

This rearrangement joins TRBV19 to TRBJ2-3; TRBD1 matches at 7 bases. Germline values: CDR1 LNHDA, CDR2 SQIVND (reference sequence). The CDR3 sequence is 16 residues long. The V segment lost 4 bases and the J segment 0 bases; nucleotides outside the gene matches: 7. CDR3 nucleotides: TGTGCCAGTAGTACCCGACAGGGCCTTAGCACAGATACGCAGTATTTT. This gives the protein CASSTRQGLSTDTQYF.

In this sample, this clone turned up once. The chain uses TRBV5-5 and TRBJ1-1, with D unclear. Germline CDR1 and CDR2: SGHKS and YYEKEE (reference sequence). This CDR3 contains 16 residues. The V gene lost 0 bases and the J gene lost 1 base, with 13 bases spanning the gap. The CDR3 nucleotides read TGTGCCAGCAGCTTGGCATTTTCCAGGTGGAACACTGAAGCTTTCTTT. Translated, it gives CASSLAFSRWNTEAFF. Looking up the rest from reference TRBV5-5 and TRBJ1-1 gives the full variable domain: DAGVTQSPTHLIKTRGQQVTLRCSPISGHKSVSWYQQVLGQGPQFIFQYYEKEERGRGNFPDRFSARQFPNYSSELNVNALLLGDSALYLCASSLAFSRWNTEAFFGQGTRLTVV.

The gene calls are TRBV7-3 and TRBJ1-2; the D is unclear. Trimming left V 4 bases short and J 4 bases short, with 22 bases between. This CDR3 is 17 amino acids long. In germline, CDR1 is SGHTA, CDR2 FQGTGA. The CDR3 loop is CASSSSLVRAPGYGYTF. CDR3 in DNA: TGTGCCAGCAGCTCCTCCCTTGTGAGGGCGCCGGGCTATGGCTACACCTTC.

This clone was counted a few times. The V and J genes are TRBV6-1 and TRBJ1-5; TRBD1 is a possible D gene (6 bases). From germline, CDR1 is MNHNS and CDR2 SASEGT. Trimming pared 3 bases from V and 0 bases from J, leaving 18 bases between. The CDR3 is made up of 18 amino acids. The CDR3 here is CASSDLGATGYSNQPQHF. CDR3 sequence (DNA): TGTGCCAGCAGTGATTTGGGGGCGACGGGCTATAGCAATCAGCCCCAGCATTTT.

The rearrangement links TRBV5-1 to TRBJ2-1; TRBD2 agrees at 7 bases. From germline, CDR1 is SGHRS and CDR2 YFSETQ. The CDR3 covers 16 residues. J gave up 0 bases and V 4 bases, and 7 bases lay outside the gene matches. The CDR3 here is CASSPKGGSSYNEQFF. In nucleotides, the CDR3 is TGCGCCAGCAGCCCCAAGGGCGGGAGCTCCTACAATGAGCAGTTCTTC.

This chain uses TRBV19 with TRBJ2-2; 8 nucleotides line up with TRBD1. V gave up 2 bases and J gave up 0 bases; unmatched junction bases: 5. Germline CDR1 LNHDA, CDR2 SQIVND (reference sequence). The CDR3 is 17 amino acids. The CDR3 bases are TGTGCCAGTAGTATACTAAGGACAGGGTCGAACACCGGGGAGCTGTTTTTT. Its protein is CASSILRTGSNTGELFF.

This rearrangement joins TRBV4-1 to TRBJ1-4; 9 nucleotides line up with TRBD1. The CDR3 totals 15 residues. Per the germline V gene, CDR1 is MGHRA and CDR2 is YSYEKL. The junction had 8 bases not matched to a gene; V was cut back by 5 bases and J by 7 bases. CDR3 loop: CASSLRTGVGEKLFF. The CDR3 bases are TGCGCCAGCAGCTTACGGACAGGGGTCGGTGAAAAACTGTTTTTT.

The chain recombines TRBV6-5 with TRBJ1-1; tentative D call: TRBD1 (6 bases). Germline values: CDR1 MNHEY, CDR2 SVGAGI. CDR3 size: 13 residues. The germline V and J ends were trimmed by 4 bases and 5 bases, with 11 bases remaining between them. For the CDR3, the DNA is TGTGCCAGCAGTTGGGGGGGACAAACTGAAGCTTTCTTT. The encoded protein is CASSWGGQTEAFF.

The CDR3 region is CASSFPGQQETQYF. In nucleotides, the CDR3 is TGCGCCAGCAGCTTTCCAGGGCAGCAAGAGACCCAGTACTTC. This rearrangement joins TRBV5-1 to TRBJ2-5, with a weak D call TRBD1 (5 bases). This CDR3 region has 14 residues. The V end lost 2 bases, the J end lost 2 bases, and 10 bases lay between the germline ends. Germline CDR1 reads SGHRS; CDR2 reads YFSETQ.

This clone came up a few times. V usage is TRBV19 and J usage is TRBJ2-7, with 10 bases that match TRBD1. Germline loops: CDR1 LNHDA, CDR2 SQIVND (reference sequence). V gave up 6 bases and J gave up 0 bases; unmatched junction bases: 8. The CDR3 runs to 16 residues. CDR3 nucleotides: TGTGCCAGTAGACCCTTGGGACAGGGGTCCTCCTACGAGCAGTACTTC. It specifies CASRPLGQGSSYEQYF.

The CDR3 bases are TGTGCCAGCAGCTTAGGTTCGACTAGCGGGGGTTACGAGCAGTACTTC. Its translation: CASSLGSTSGGYEQYF. The chain links TRBV7-2 to TRBJ2-7; TRBD2 agrees at 12 bases. Losses at the gene ends were 1 base for V and 4 bases for J; bases not matched to a gene: 5. Looked up from germline, CDR1 is SGHTA and CDR2 is FQGNSA. This CDR3 has 16 amino acids. The complete variable domain, with remaining parts taken from reference TRBV7-2 and TRBJ2-7, reads GAGVSQSPSNKVTEKGKDVELRCDPISGHTALYWYRQSLGQGLEFLIYFQGNSAPDKSGLPSDRFSAERTGGSVSTLTIQRTQQEDSAVYLCASSLGSTSGGYEQYFGPGTRLTVT.

V usage is TRBV25-1 and J usage is TRBJ1-1; 11 bases match TRBD1. Germline V CDR1 and CDR2: MGHDK, SYGVNS. This CDR3 spans 17 amino acids. Trimming cost V 2 bases and J 6 bases; bases outside gene matches: 11. The chain's CDR3 is CASSEPQSGTGGAEAFF. The CDR3 DNA is TGTGCCAGCAGTGAACCCCAATCCGGGACAGGGGGTGCTGAAGCTTTCTTT.

The chain is built from TRBV7-8 and TRBJ2-7, with 9 bases matching TRBD2. Germline CDR1 is SGHVS and CDR2 is FQNEAQ. Trimming removed 1 base from V and 2 bases from J; junction bases left unmatched: 6. The CDR3 totals 16 residues. CDR3 sequence (DNA): TGTGCCAGCAGCTTAGAGAGCGGGAGGTCCGCCTACGAGCAGTACTTC. It specifies CASSLESGRSAYEQYF.

The chain uses TRBV11-2 and TRBJ1-3; a weak D match, TRBD1 (6 bases). There are 15 residues in the CDR3. From germline, CDR1 is SGHAT and CDR2 FQNNGV. Trimming left V 1 base short and J 1 base short, with 8 bases between. CDR3 nucleotide sequence: TGTGCCAGCAGCTTAGTACAGGGATCTGGAAACACCATATATTTT. Residues: CASSLVQGSGNTIYF.

V and J are TRBV5-1 and TRBJ1-1, with a weak D call TRBD1 (5 bases). This CDR3 has 14 residues. Per germline, CDR1 SGHRS and CDR2 YFSETQ. The V end lost 6 bases, the J end lost 5 bases, and 17 bases lay between the germline ends. The CDR3 DNA follows: TGCGCCAGCACCCCCGGTGGGGGGGAGACTGAAGCTTTCTTT. Residues: CASTPGGGETEAFF. Drawing the rest from reference TRBV5-1 and TRBJ1-1, the complete variable domain is KAGVTQTPRYLIKTRGQQVTLSCSPISGHRSVSWYQQTPGQGLQFLFEYFSETQRNKGNFPGRFSGRQFSNSRSEMNVSTLELGDSALYLCASTPGGGETEAFFGQGTRLTVV.